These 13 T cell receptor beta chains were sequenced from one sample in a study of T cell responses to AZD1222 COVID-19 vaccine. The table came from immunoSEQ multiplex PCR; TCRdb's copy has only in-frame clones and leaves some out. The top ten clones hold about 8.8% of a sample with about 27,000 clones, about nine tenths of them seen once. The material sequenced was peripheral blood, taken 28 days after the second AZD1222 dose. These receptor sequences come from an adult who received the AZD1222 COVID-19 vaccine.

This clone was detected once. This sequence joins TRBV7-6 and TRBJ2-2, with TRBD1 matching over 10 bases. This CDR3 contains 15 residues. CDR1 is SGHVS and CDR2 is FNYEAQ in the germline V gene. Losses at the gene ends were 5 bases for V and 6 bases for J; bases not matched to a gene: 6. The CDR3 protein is CASSVGQGVSGELFF. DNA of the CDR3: TGTGCCAGCAGCGTAGGACAGGGGGTGTCCGGGGAGCTGTTTTTT.

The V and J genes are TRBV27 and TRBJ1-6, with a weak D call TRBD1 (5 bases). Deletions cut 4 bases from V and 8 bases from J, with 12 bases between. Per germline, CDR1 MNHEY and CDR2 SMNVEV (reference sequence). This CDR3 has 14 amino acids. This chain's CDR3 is CASSSPGLYSPLHF. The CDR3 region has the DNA TGTGCCAGCAGTTCCCCGGGACTTTATTCACCCCTCCACTTT.

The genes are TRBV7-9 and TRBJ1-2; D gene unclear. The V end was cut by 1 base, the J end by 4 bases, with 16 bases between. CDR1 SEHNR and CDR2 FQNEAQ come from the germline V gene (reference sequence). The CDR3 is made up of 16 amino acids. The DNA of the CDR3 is TGTGCCAGCAGCTTAGAGGTCAGGACCCCTGTCTATGGCTACACCTTC. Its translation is CASSLEVRTPVYGYTF.

CDR3 amino acids: CASRDSGANVLTF. The CDR3 nucleotides read TGTGCCAGTAGGGACTCTGGGGCCAACGTCCTGACTTTC. V and J are TRBV19 and TRBJ2-6; D gene ambiguous. V dropped 6 bases and J dropped 0 bases, with 3 bases sitting between them. Germline V gives CDR1 LNHDA, CDR2 SQIVND (reference sequence). This CDR3 spans 13 amino acids.

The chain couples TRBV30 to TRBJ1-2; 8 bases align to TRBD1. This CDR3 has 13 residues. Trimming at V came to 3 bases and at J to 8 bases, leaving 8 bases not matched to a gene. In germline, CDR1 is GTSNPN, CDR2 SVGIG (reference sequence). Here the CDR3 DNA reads TGTGCCTGGAGCCGCAGGGGGCGAGAGGGCTACACCTTC. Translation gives CAWSRRGREGYTF.

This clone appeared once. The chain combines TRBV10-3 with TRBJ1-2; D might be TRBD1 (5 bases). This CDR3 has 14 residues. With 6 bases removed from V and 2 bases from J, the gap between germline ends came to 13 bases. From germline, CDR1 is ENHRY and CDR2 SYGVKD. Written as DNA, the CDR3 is TGTGCCATCAGCCCCGCGGGGGAGAACTATGGCTACACCTTC. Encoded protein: CAISPAGENYGYTF.

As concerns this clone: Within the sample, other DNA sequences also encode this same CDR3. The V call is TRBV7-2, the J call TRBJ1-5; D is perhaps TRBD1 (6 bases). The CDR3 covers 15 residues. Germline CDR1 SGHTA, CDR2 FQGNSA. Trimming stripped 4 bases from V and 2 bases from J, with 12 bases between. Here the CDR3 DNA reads TGTGCCAGCAGCTGGGGGCAGGGTGGCAATCAGCCCCAGCATTTT. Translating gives CASSWGQGGNQPQHF. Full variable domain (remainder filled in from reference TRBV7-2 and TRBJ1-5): GAGVSQSPSNKVTEKGKDVELRCDPISGHTALYWYRQSLGQGLEFLIYFQGNSAPDKSGLPSDRFSAERTGGSVSTLTIQRTQQEDSAVYLCASSWGQGGNQPQHFGDGTRLSIL.

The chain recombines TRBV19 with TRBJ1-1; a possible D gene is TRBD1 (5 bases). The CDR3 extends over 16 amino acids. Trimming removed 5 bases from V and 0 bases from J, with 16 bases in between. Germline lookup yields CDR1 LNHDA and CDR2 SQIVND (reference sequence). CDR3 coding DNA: TGTGCCAGTAGTTCCCCCCCGGGGGGGGTGAACACTGAAGCTTTCTTT. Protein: CASSSPPGGVNTEAFF.

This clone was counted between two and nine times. The CDR3 DNA is TGTGCCAGTAGTTACGAGTGGAGCTATGGCTACACCTTC. This sequence encodes CASSYEWSYGYTF. V usage is TRBV19 and J usage is TRBJ1-2; no firm D call. This CDR3 is 13 amino acids long. The V end was cut by 5 bases, the J end by 4 bases, with 11 bases between. CDR1 is LNHDA, CDR2 SQIVND, per germline (reference sequence).

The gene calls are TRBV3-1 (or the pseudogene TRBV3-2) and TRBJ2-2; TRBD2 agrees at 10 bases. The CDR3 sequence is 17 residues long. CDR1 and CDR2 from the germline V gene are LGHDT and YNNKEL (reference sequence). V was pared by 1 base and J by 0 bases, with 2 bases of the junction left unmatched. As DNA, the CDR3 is TGTGCCAGCAGCCAAGGACTAGCGGGTTCGAACACCGGGGAGCTGTTTTTT. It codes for CASSQGLAGSNTGELFF.

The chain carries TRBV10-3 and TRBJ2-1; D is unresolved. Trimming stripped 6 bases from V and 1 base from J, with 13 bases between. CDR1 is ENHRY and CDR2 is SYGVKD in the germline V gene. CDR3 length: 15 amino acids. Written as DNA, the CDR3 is TGTGCCATCAGCTACGACGGCCTTTCCTACAATGAGCAGTTCTTC. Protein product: CAISYDGLSYNEQFF.

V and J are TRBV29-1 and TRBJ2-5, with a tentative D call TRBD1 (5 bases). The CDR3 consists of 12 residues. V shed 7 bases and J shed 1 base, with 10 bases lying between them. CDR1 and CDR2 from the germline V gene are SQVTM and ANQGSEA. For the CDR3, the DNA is TGCAGCGGGGCCAGGGTCCAAGAGACCCAGTACTTC. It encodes CSGARVQETQYF.

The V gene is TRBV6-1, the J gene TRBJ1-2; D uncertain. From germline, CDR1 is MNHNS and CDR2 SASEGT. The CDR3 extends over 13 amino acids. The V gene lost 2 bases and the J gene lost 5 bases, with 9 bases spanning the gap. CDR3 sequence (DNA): TGTGCCAGCAGTGAAAACTCCCCGTATGGCTACACCTTC. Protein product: CASSENSPYGYTF.